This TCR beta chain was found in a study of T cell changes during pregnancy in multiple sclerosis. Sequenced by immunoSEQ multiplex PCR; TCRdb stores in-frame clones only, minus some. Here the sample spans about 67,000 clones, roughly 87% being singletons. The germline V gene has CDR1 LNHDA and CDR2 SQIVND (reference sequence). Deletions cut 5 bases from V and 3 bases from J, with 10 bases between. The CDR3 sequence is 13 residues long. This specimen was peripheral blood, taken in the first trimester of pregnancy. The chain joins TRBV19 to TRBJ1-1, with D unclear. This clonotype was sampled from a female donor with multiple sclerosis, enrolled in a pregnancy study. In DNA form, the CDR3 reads TGTGCCAGTAGTTGGGTCGGGGACACTGAAGCTTTCTTT. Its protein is CASSWVGDTEAFF. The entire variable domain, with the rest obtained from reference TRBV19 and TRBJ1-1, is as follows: DGGITQSPKYLFRKEGQNVTLSCEQNLNHDAMYWYRQDPGQGLRLIYYSQIVNDFQKGDIAEGYSVSREKKESFPLTVTSAQKNPTAFYLCASSWVGDTEAFFGQGTRLTVV.